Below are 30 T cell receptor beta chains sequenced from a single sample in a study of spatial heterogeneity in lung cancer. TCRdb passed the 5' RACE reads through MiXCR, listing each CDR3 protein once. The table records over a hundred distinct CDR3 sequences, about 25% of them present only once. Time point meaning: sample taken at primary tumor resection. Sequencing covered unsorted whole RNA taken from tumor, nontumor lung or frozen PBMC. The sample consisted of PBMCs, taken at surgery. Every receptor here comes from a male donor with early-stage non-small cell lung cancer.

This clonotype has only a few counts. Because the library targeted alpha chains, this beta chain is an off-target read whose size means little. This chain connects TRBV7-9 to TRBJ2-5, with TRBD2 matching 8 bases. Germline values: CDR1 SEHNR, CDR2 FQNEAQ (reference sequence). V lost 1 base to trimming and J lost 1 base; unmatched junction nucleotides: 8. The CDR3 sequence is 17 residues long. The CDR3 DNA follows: TGTGCCAGCAGCTTAGTCCGCGGGGGGACCATCCAAGAGACCCAGTACTTC. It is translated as CASSLVRGGTIQETQYF. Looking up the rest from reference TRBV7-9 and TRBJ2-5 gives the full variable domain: DTGVSQNPRHKITKRGQNVTFRCDPISEHNRLYWYRQTLGQGPEFLTYFQNEAQLEKSRLLSDRFSAERPKGSFSTLEIQRTEQGDSAMYLCASSLVRGGTIQETQYFGPGTRLLVL.

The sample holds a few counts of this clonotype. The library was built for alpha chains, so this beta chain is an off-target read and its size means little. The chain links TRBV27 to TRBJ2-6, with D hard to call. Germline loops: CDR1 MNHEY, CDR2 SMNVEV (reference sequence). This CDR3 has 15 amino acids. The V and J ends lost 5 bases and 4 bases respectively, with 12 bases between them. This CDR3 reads CASSPQVTGANVLTF. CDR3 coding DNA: TGTGCCAGCAGTCCTCAGGTTACAGGGGCCAACGTCCTGACTTTC.

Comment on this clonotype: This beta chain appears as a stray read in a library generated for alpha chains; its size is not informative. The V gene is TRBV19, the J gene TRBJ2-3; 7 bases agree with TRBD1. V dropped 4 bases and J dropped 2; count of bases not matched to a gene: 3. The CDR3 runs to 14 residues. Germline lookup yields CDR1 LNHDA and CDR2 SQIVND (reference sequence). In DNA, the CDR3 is TGTGCCAGTAGTAAAGACAGGGCCACAGATACGCAGTATTTT. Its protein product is CASSKDRATDTQYF.

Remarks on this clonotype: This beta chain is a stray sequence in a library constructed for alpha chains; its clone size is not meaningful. The CDR3 DNA sequence: TGCAGCGCCCAACGGGAGCTAGCGGGTTACAATGAGCAGTTCTTC. It is translated as CSAQRELAGYNEQFF. The chain links TRBV29-1 to TRBJ2-1; 8 positions agree with TRBD2. With V trimmed by 7 bases and J by 4 bases, 12 bases remained unmatched. The CDR3 runs 15 residues. Germline CDR1 reads SQVTM; CDR2 reads ANQGSEA.

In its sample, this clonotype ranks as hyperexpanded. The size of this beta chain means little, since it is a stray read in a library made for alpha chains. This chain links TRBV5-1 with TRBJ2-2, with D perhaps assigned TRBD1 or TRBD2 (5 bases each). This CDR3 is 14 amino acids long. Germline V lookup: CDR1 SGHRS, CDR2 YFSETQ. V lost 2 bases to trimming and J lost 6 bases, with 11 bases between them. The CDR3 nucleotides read TGCGCCAGCAGCTTTACGGGGCTCCCCGGGGAGCTGTTTTTT. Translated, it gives CASSFTGLPGELFF.

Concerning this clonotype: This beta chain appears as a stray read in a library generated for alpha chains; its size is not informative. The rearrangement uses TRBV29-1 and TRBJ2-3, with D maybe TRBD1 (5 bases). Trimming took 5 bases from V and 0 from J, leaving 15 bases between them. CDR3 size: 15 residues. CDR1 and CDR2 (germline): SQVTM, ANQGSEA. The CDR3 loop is CSVTRAATSTDTQYF. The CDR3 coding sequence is TGCAGCGTTACCAGGGCGGCAACCAGCACAGATACGCAGTATTTT.

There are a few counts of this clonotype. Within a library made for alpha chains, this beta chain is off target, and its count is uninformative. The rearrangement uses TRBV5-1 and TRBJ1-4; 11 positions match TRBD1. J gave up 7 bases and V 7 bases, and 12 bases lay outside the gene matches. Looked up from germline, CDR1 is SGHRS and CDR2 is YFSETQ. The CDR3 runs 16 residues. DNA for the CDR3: TGCGCCAGCCAGAGGGGACAGGGGGAAATTGGTGAAAAACTGTTTTTT. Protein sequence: CASQRGQGEIGEKLFF.

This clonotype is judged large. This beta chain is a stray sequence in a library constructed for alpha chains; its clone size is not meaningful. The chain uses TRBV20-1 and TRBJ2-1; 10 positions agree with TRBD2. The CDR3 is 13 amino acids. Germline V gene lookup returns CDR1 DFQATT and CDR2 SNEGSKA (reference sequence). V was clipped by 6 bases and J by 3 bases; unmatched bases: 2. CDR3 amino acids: CSARTSGYNEQFF. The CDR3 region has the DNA TGCAGTGCACGGACTAGCGGCTACAATGAGCAGTTCTTC.

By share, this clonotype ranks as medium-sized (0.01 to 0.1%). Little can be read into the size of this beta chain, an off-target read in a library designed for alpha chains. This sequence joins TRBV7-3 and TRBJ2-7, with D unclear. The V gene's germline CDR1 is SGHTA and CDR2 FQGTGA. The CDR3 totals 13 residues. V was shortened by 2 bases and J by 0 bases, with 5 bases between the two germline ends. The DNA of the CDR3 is TGTGCCAGCAGCTTATCTAGCTCCTACGAGCAGTACTTC. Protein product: CASSLSSSYEQYF.

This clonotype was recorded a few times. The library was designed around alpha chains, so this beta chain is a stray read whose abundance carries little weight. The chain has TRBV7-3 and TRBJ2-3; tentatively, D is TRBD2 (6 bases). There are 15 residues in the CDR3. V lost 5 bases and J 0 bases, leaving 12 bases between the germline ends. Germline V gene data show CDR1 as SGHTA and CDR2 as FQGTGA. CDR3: CASSLGTESTDTQYF. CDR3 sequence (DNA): TGTGCCAGCAGCCTCGGGACTGAAAGCACAGATACGCAGTATTTT.

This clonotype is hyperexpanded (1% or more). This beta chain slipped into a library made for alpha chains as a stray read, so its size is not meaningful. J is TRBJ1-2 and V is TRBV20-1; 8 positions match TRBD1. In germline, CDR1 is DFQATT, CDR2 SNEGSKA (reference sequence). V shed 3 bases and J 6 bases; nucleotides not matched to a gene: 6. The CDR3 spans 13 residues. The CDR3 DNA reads TGCAGTGCTAGGGAGACAGGGGATCATGGCTACACCTTC. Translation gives CSARETGDHGYTF.

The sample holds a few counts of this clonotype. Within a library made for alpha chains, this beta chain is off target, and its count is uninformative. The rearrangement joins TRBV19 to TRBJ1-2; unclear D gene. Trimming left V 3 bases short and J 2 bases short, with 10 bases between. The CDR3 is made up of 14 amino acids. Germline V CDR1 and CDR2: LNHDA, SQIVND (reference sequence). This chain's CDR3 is CASSIRPGNYGYTF. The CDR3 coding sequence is TGTGCCAGTAGTATTCGACCGGGAAACTATGGCTACACCTTC.

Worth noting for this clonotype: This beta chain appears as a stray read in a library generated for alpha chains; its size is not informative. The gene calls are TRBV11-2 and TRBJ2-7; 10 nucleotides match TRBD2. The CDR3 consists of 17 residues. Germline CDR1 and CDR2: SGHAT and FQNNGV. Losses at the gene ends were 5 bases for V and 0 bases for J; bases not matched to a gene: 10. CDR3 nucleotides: TGTGCCAGCAGCCCGAAGGGGACTAGCGCAAGCTCCTACGAGCAGTACTTC. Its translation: CASSPKGTSASSYEQYF.

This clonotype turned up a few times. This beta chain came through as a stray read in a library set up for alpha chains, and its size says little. CDR3 DNA: TGTGCCAGCAGCTCTCCCGGCCCAGATACGCAGTATTTT. Its protein is CASSSPGPDTQYF. This sequence joins TRBV13 and TRBJ2-3, with D unclear. Trimming pared 4 bases from V and 4 bases from J, leaving 9 bases between. This CDR3 has 13 residues. Looked up from germline, CDR1 is PRHDT and CDR2 is FYEKMQ (reference sequence).

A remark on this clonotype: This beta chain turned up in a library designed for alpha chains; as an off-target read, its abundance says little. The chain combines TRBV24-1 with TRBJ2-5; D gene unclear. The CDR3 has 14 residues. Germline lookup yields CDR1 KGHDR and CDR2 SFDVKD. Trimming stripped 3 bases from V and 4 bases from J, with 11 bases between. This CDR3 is CATSDKGSLETQYF. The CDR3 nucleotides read TGTGCCACCAGTGATAAGGGCAGCTTAGAGACCCAGTACTTC.

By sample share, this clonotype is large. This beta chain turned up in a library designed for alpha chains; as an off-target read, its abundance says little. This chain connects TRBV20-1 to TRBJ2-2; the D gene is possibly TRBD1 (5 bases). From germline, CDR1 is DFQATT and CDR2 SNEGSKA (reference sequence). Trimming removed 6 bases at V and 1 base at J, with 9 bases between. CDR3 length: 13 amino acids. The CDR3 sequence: CSAHGQNTGELFF. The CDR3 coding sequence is TGCAGTGCCCACGGACAGAACACCGGGGAGCTGTTTTTT.

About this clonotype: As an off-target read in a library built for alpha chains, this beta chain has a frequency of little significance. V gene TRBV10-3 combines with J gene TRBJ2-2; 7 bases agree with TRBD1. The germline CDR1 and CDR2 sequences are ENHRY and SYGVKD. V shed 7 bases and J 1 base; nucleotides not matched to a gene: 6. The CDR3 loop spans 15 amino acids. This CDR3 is CAITPGQRNTGELFF. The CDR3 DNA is TGTGCCATCACCCCGGGACAGAGGAACACCGGGGAGCTGTTTTTT.

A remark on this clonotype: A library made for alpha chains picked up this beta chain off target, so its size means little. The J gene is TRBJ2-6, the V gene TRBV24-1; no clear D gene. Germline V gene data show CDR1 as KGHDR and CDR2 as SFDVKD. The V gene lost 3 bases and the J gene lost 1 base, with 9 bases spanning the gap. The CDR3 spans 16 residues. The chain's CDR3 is CATSDAARSGANVLTF. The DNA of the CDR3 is TGTGCCACCAGTGATGCCGCCCGTTCTGGGGCCAACGTCCTGACTTTC.

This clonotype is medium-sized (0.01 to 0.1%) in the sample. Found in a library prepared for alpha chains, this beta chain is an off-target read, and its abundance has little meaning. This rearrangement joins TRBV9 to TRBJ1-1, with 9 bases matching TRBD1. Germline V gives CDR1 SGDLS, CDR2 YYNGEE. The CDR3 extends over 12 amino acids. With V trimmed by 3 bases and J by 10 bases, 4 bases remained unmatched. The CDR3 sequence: CASSAPGQGAFF. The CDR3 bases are TGTGCCAGCAGCGCTCCGGGACAGGGAGCTTTCTTT. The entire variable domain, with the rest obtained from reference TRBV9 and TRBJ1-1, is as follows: DSGVTQTPKHLITATGQRVTLRCSPRSGDLSVYWYQQSLDQGLQFLIQYYNGEERAKGNILERFSAQQFPDLHSELNLSSLELGDSALYFCASSAPGQGAFFGQGTRLTVV.

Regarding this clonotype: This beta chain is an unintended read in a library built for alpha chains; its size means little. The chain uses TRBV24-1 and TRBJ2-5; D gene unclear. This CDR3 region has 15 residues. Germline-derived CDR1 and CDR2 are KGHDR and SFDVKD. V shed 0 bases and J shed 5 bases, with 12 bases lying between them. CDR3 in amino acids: CATSDLADLWETQYF. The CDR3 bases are TGTGCCACCAGTGATTTGGCAGATCTCTGGGAGACCCAGTACTTC.

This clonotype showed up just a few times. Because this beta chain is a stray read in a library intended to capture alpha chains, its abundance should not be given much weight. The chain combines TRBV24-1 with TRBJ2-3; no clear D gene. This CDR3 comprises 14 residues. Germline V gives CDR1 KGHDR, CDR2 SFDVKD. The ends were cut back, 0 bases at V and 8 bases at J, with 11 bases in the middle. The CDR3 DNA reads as TGTGCCACCAGTGATTTGATCGCAGGATTTACGCAGTATTTT. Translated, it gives CATSDLIAGFTQYF.

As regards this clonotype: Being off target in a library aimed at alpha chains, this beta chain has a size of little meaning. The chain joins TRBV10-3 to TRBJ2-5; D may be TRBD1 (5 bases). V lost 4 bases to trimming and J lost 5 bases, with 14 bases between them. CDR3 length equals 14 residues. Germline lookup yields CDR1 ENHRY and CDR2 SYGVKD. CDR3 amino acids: CAISARVDKETQYF. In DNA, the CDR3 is TGTGCCATCAGTGCCAGGGTTGATAAGGAGACCCAGTACTTC.

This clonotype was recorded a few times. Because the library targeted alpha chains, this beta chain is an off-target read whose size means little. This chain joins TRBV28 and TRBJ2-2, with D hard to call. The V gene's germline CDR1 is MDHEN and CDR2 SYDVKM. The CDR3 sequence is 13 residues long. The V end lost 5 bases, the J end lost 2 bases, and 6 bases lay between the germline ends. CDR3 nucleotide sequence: TGTGCCAGCAGTATACAAAACACCGGGGAGCTGTTTTTT. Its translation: CASSIQNTGELFF.

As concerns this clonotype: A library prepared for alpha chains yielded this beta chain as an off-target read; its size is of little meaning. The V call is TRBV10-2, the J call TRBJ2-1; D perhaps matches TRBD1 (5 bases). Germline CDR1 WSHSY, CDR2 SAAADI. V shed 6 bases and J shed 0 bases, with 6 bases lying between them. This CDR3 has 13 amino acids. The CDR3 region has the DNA TGCGCCAGCAGGGACACCTCCTACAATGAGCAGTTCTTC. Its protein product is CASRDTSYNEQFF.

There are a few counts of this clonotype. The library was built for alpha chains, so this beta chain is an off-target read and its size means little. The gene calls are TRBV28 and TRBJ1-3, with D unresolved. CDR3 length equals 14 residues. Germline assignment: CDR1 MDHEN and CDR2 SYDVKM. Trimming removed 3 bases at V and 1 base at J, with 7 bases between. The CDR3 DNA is TGTGCCAGCAGTTTTGCGGGGTCTGGAAACACCATATATTTT. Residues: CASSFAGSGNTIYF.

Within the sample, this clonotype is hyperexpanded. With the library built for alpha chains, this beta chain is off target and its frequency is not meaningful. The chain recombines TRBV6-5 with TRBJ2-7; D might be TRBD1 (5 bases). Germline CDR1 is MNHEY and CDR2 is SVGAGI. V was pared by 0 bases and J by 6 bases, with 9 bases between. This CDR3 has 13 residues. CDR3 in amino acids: CASSYSKGSEQYF. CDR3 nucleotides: TGTGCCAGCAGTTACTCGAAGGGGTCCGAGCAGTACTTC.

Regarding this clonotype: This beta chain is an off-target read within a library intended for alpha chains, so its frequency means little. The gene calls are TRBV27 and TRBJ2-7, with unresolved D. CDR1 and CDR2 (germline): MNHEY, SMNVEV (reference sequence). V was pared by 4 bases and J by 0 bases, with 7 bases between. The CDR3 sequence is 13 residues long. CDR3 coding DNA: TGTGCCAGCAGTTACGGTGACTCCTACGAGCAGTACTTC. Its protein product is CASSYGDSYEQYF.

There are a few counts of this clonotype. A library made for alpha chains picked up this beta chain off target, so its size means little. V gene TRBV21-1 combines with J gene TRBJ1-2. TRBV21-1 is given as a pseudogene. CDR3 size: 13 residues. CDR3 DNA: TGTGCCAGCAGCAAAGGCCAGAGCTATGGCTACACCTTC. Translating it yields CASSKGQSYGYTF.

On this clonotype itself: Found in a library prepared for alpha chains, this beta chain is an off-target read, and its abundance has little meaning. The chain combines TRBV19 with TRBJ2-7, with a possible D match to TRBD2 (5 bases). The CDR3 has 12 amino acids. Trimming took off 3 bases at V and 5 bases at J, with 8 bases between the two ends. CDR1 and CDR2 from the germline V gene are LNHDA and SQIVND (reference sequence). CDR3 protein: CASSMPGNEQYF. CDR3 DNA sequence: TGTGCCAGTAGTATGCCGGGGAACGAGCAGTACTTC.

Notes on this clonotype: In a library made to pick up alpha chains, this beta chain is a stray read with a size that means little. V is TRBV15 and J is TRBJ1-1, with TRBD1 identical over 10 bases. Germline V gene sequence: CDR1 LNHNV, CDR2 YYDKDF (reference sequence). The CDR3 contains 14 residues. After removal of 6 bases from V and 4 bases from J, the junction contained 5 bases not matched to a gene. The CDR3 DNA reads TGTGCCACCAGGACGGACAGGGGGGGCACTGAAGCTTTCTTT. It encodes CATRTDRGGTEAFF.